This is a list of T cell receptor beta chains from one sample in a study of OX40 agonist ivuxolimab in advanced cancers. Data came from immunoSEQ multiplex PCR; TCRdb stores just in-frame clones and leaves some out. Of tens of thousands of clones in the sample, roughly nine tenths were seen once. Specimen: CD4+ or CD8+ T cells sorted from blood, collected in a trial of the OX40 agonist ivuxolimab. These receptors all come from an adult with an advanced solid tumor such as melanoma, head and neck, liver or kidney cancer. Each CDR3 is given with its conserved first and last residue. Each record gives: CDR3 protein, V gene, clone size. Clone size, where shown, is once, few, many, or a class for clones that have expanded.

CASSLGQSYGYTF	TRBV9	once
CASSQPGQGARNEKLFF	TRBV4-2	.
CASGWGDTQYF	TRBV7-9	.
CASLTGSYEQYF	TRBV11-2	.
CASSFLRNPIYEQYF	TRBV6-5	.
CASSEGRGYEQFF	TRBV2	.
CASSAGRGSSYNEQFF	TRBV9	.
CASSVVESAYGYTF	TRBV9	.
CASSAMKGFSEAFF	TRBV9	.
CASSLGRGGVYRNSYNEQFF	TRBV5-4	.
CASSSSDGSSYNEQFF	TRBV7-9	few
CASSYLGHVNTGELFF	TRBV6-5	once
CASSAGTGRPYEQYF	TRBV9	once
CASSLATQPGYYGYTF	TRBV7-6	.
CASSPLGEGWGEKLFF	TRBV28	.
CASGTETDTQYF	TRBV2	.
CASSGDPGGRTENEQFF	TRBV7-9	.
CASSLSGRVIYYGYTF	TRBV27	.
CASSFSNEQFF	TRBV13	.
CSVETGNYGYTF	TRBV29-1	.
CAAGTGAYEQYF	TRBV10-3	.
CASSPGGDSDTQYF	TRBV9	.
CASSQTSGRSYNEQFF	TRBV14	.
CASSLATSYPSNQPQHF	TRBV7-8	.
CASSVATGIETQYF	TRBV9	.
CASRGGGETQYF	TRBV5-6	.
CASSETGGAKNIQYF	TRBV10-2	.
CASSLGSLRGEAFF	TRBV7-9	.
CASSFRSTGNTIYF	TRBV7-9	.
CASSFGQTYGYTF	TRBV27	.
CASSLGTETAEAFF	TRBV7-6	.
CASSQGPGEVYEQYF	TRBV5-1	.
CASSLAGEVLGDEQYF	TRBV7-9	.
CASSFRVSSYEQYF	TRBV5-6	.
CASSLEGGGVQETQYF	TRBV7-7	once
CASTESVGSYEQYF	TRBV9	.
CASSQYTDSPLHF	TRBV14	.
CASSPEGSGALANTQYF	TRBV9	.
CASSYSTSGGGDTQYF	TRBV6-5	once
CASRQGFFNTDTQYF	TRBV28	.
CASSGTWGQGYVGYTF	TRBV5-6	.
CASSEKTGTKNTEAFF	TRBV4-1	.
CASSHVGSRYPYEQYF	TRBV4-1	.
CASSLERQGQTQYF	TRBV27	.
CASSLDRYRNTEAFF	TRBV7-9	.
CASSPLVSAYNEQFF	TRBV27	.